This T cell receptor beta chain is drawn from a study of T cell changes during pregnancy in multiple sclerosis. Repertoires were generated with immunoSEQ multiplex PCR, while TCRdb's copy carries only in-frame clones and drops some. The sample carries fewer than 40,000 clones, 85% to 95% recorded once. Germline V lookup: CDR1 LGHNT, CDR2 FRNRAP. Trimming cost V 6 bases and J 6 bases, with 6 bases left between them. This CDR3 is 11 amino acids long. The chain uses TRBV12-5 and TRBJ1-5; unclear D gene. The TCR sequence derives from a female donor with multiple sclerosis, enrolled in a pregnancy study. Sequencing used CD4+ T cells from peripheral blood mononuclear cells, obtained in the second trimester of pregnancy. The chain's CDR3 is CASGLSQPQHF. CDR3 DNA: TGTGCTAGTGGCCTAAGTCAGCCCCAGCATTTT. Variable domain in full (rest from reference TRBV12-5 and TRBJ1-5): DARVTQTPRHKVTEMGQEVTMRCQPILGHNTVFWYRQTMMQGLELLAYFRNRAPLDDSGMPKDRFSAEMPDATLATLKIQPSEPRDSAVYFCASGLSQPQHFGDGTRLSIL.